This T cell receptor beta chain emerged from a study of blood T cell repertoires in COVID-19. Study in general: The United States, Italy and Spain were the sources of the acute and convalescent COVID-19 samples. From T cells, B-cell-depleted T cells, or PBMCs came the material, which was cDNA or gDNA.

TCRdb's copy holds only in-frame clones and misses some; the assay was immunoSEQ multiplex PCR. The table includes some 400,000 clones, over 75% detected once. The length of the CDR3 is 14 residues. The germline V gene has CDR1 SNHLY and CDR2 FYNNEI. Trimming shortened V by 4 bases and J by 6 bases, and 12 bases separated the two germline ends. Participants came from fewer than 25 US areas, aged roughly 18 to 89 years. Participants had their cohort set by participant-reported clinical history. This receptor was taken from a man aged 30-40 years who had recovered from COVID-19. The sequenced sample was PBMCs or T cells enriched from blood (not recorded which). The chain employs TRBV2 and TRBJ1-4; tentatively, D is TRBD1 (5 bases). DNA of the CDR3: TGTGCCAGCAGTGCCGGCAGGGAATATGAAAAACTGTTTTTT. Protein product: CASSAGREYEKLFF.